A single sample is the source of the 24 T cell receptor beta chains below, sequenced in a study of blood T cell repertoires in COVID-19. Method: immunoSEQ multiplex PCR; TCRdb's copy keeps in-frame clones and lacks some. The sample yields roughly 70,000 clones, 80% to 90% seen once. Sequencing was performed on peripheral blood. The origin of the receptors is a man in his fifties with active COVID-19.

The chain is built from TRBV4-3 and TRBJ2-7; 7 bases agree with TRBD1. Germline V gene lookup returns CDR1 LGHNA and CDR2 YSLEER. The V segment lost 4 bases and the J segment 6 bases; nucleotides outside the gene matches: 12. The CDR3 has 15 residues. The CDR3 DNA reads TGCGCCAGCAGCCCAGATTACAGGGGTCTAGGCGAGCAGTACTTC. The encoded protein is CASSPDYRGLGEQYF.

CDR3 sequence reads: CASRKGQLTQISGNTIYF. The CDR3 DNA reads TGTGCCAGCAGGAAGGGACAGCTTACACAAATCTCTGGAAACACCATATATTTT. This chain connects TRBV2 to TRBJ1-3; TRBD1 matches 7 bases. The CDR3 contains 18 residues. Trimming took 6 bases from V and 0 from J; bases not matched to a gene: 14. Germline V lookup: CDR1 SNHLY, CDR2 FYNNEI.

The chain couples TRBV29-1 to TRBJ1-1; D is unclear. The CDR3 totals 11 residues. V was pared by 5 bases and J by 0 bases, with 4 bases between. CDR1 and CDR2 (germline): SQVTM, ANQGSEA. DNA for the CDR3: TGCAGCGTTCAGGTGAACACTGAAGCTTTCTTT. Encoded protein: CSVQVNTEAFF.

This sequence joins TRBV3-1 (or the pseudogene TRBV3-2) and TRBJ2-1; D uncertain. The CDR3 length is 11 residues. V lost 5 bases and J 8 bases, leaving 7 bases between the germline ends. Per the germline V gene, CDR1 is LGHDT and CDR2 is YNNKEL (reference sequence). The DNA for the CDR3 is TGTGCCAGCAGCTTCCGCGATGAGCAGTTCTTC. As protein: CASSFRDEQFF.

The genes are TRBV7-9 and TRBJ2-1; 10 nucleotides line up with TRBD2. V shed 5 bases, J shed 6 bases, and the junction held 10 bases outside the gene matches. The germline CDR1 and CDR2 sequences are SEHNR and FQNEAQ (reference sequence). This CDR3 has 16 amino acids. The CDR3 DNA sequence: TGTGCCAGCAGCCCCCCCGGGACTAGCGCGGCCAATGAGCAGTTCTTC. The encoded protein is CASSPPGTSAANEQFF.

This chain links TRBV10-1 with TRBJ2-1; 14 bases map to TRBD2. V lost 7 bases, J lost 7 bases, and 6 bases stayed unmatched. Looked up from germline, CDR1 is WNHNN and CDR2 is SYGVQD (reference sequence). The CDR3 is made up of 15 amino acids. The CDR3 here is CASTPGLAGENEQFF. The DNA of the CDR3 is TGCGCCAGCACCCCGGGACTAGCGGGAGAGAATGAGCAGTTCTTC.

The chain joins TRBV5-6 to TRBJ1-4; 7 bases map to TRBD1. CDR3 length: 14 residues. Germline CDR1 reads SGHDT; CDR2 reads YYEEEE. With 4 bases clipped from V and 8 bases from J, the junction kept 8 bases outside the gene matches. This CDR3 reads CASSQTGWGEKLFF. Here the CDR3 DNA reads TGTGCCAGCAGCCAGACAGGGTGGGGAGAAAAACTGTTTTTT.

This clone was observed a handful of times. The chain employs TRBV3-1 (or the pseudogene TRBV3-2) and TRBJ1-5; TRBD1 is a possible D gene (6 bases). V lost 4 bases and J lost 6, with 16 bases in between. The CDR3 contains 15 residues. The germline V gene has CDR1 LGHDT and CDR2 YNNKEL (reference sequence). DNA for the CDR3: TGTGCCAGCAGCCTCACCCCGGGGGGCGGTCAGCCCCAGCATTTT. It specifies CASSLTPGGGQPQHF.

The chain recombines TRBV7-2 with TRBJ2-1; D might be TRBD2 (5 bases). V lost 6 bases and J lost 5, with 14 bases in between. Per germline, CDR1 SGHTA and CDR2 FQGNSA. The CDR3 has 14 residues. The CDR3, as DNA: TGTGCCAGCAGTCGGCGGGCAGTAGACAATGAGCAGTTCTTC. Translation gives CASSRRAVDNEQFF.

CDR3 loop: CASSLSSISEQYF. The CDR3 region has the DNA TGTGCCAGCAGCTTGTCCTCTATAAGCGAGCAGTACTTC. V gene TRBV5-4 combines with J gene TRBJ2-7; unclear D gene. Germline CDR1 is SGHNT and CDR2 is YYREEE (reference sequence). V was cut by 1 base and J by 6 bases, with 11 bases left in between. This CDR3 is built from 13 residues.

The rearrangement links TRBV29-1 to TRBJ1-1, with D maybe TRBD1 (5 bases). The CDR3 totals 14 residues. The germline gives CDR1 SQVTM, CDR2 ANQGSEA. Deletions cut 3 bases from V and 4 bases from J, with 15 bases between. CDR3 nucleotides: TGCAGCGTTGAGGAGTTTCAGGGTGGCACTGAAGCTTTCTTT. It encodes CSVEEFQGGTEAFF.

V usage is TRBV9 and J usage is TRBJ1-2, with a tentative D call TRBD1 (6 bases). Germline V CDR1 and CDR2: SGDLS, YYNGEE. There are 13 residues in the CDR3. V lost 7 bases to trimming and J lost 7 bases, with 17 bases between them. CDR3 coding DNA: TGTGCCAGCGGAAGAGGGGGGGCCGGTGGCTACACCTTC. Translating gives CASGRGGAGGYTF. The full variable domain, its missing parts supplied by reference TRBV9 and TRBJ1-2, is DSGVTQTPKHLITATGQRVTLRCSPRSGDLSVYWYQQSLDQGLQFLIQYYNGEERAKGNILERFSAQQFPDLHSELNLSSLELGDSALYFCASGRGGAGGYTFGSGTRLTVV.

This clone was recorded only once. The chain recombines TRBV29-1 with TRBJ2-5; the D gene is possibly TRBD1 (6 bases). V was pared by 6 bases and J by 4 bases, with 15 bases between. CDR1 is SQVTM, CDR2 ANQGSEA, per germline. This CDR3 spans 13 amino acids. The CDR3 DNA is TGCAGCGTGACACAGGGATTACGAGAGACCCAGTACTTC. It yields the protein CSVTQGLRETQYF.

V is TRBV6-2 or TRBV6-3 and J is TRBJ2-1, with D unresolved. The CDR3 consists of 15 residues. Trimming pared 2 bases from V and 0 bases from J, leaving 8 bases between. Per the germline V gene, CDR1 is MNHEY and CDR2 is SVGEGT. This CDR3 is CASSYQQNSYNEQFF. The DNA for the CDR3 is TGTGCCAGCAGTTACCAACAGAACTCCTACAATGAGCAGTTCTTC.

This clone has more than one count but fewer than ten. V and J are TRBV2 and TRBJ1-1, with D perhaps TRBD1 (5 bases). In germline, CDR1 is SNHLY, CDR2 FYNNEI. This CDR3 contains 12 residues. V lost 9 bases to trimming and J lost 4 bases, with 12 bases between them. In nucleotides, the CDR3 is TGTGCCAGAGGACAAGACCTCACTGAAGCTTTCTTT. It translates to CARGQDLTEAFF. Filled out from reference TRBV2 and TRBJ1-1, the complete variable domain reads EPEVTQTPSHQVTQMGQEVILRCVPISNHLYFYWYRQILGQKVEFLVSFYNNEISEKSEIFDDQFSVERPDGSNFTLKIRSTKLEDSAMYFCARGQDLTEAFFGQGTRLTVV.

There are many counts of this clone. The rearrangement uses TRBV30 and TRBJ1-2, with 7 bases matching TRBD1. J gave up 8 bases and V 3 bases, and 6 bases lay outside the gene matches. The CDR3 is made up of 12 amino acids. The germline CDR1 and CDR2 sequences are GTSNPN and SVGIG (reference sequence). DNA of the CDR3: TGTGCCTGGAGCACAGGGGTGGGAGGCTACACCTTC. Amino acids: CAWSTGVGGYTF.

The chain links TRBV3-1 (or the pseudogene TRBV3-2) to TRBJ2-1; D possibly corresponds to TRBD2 (5 bases). Germline V CDR1 and CDR2: LGHDT, YNNKEL (reference sequence). The CDR3 has 14 amino acids. V was pared by 0 bases and J by 6 bases, with 9 bases between. The CDR3 sequence is CASSQEFRGNEQFF. The CDR3 region has the DNA TGTGCCAGCAGCCAAGAGTTCCGGGGCAATGAGCAGTTCTTC.

V usage is TRBV10-3 and J usage is TRBJ1-4; 8 bases map to TRBD1. The CDR3 spans 15 residues. J lost 7 bases, V lost 3 bases, and 7 bases had no gene match. The germline gives CDR1 ENHRY, CDR2 SYGVKD. In nucleotides, the CDR3 is TGTGCCATCAGTGAAATCACAGGGGGAGGTGAAAAACTGTTTTTT. As protein: CAISEITGGGEKLFF.

The J gene is TRBJ2-2, the V gene TRBV28, with 7 bases fitting TRBD2. Germline V gene data show CDR1 as MDHEN and CDR2 as SYDVKM. This CDR3 region has 16 residues. With V trimmed by 5 bases and J by 4 bases, 10 bases remained unmatched. CDR3 nucleotides: TGTGCCAGCAGTCCGAGGGCGGGAGCGGGCACCGGGGAGCTGTTTTTT. As protein: CASSPRAGAGTGELFF.

The V gene is TRBV7-6, the J gene TRBJ2-7, with TRBD1 matching 9 bases. The J segment lost 5 bases and the V segment lost 1 base, leaving 6 bases of the junction unmatched. Germline CDR1 is SGHVS and CDR2 is FNYEAQ. This CDR3 spans 15 amino acids. The CDR3 loop is CASSLGWDRVDEQYF. The CDR3 DNA reads as TGTGCCAGCAGCTTAGGCTGGGACAGGGTTGACGAGCAGTACTTC.

V gene TRBV19 combines with J gene TRBJ2-1, with 9 bases lining up with TRBD2. The germline V gene has CDR1 LNHDA and CDR2 SQIVND (reference sequence). Unmatched junction bases numbered 9, after V lost 6 bases and J lost 0 bases. CDR3 length: 17 residues. CDR3 amino acids: CASRSLAGAHSYNEQFF. The CDR3 bases are TGTGCCAGTAGAAGTTTAGCGGGAGCCCACTCCTACAATGAGCAGTTCTTC. The variable domain in full, completed from reference TRBV19 and TRBJ2-1, reads DGGITQSPKYLFRKEGQNVTLSCEQNLNHDAMYWYRQDPGQGLRLIYYSQIVNDFQKGDIAEGYSVSREKKESFPLTVTSAQKNPTAFYLCASRSLAGAHSYNEQFFGPGTRLTVL.

This chain uses TRBV6-4 with TRBJ1-1; maybe TRBD1 (5 bases). Germline lookup yields CDR1 MRHNA and CDR2 SNTAGT. V was pared by 6 bases and J by 0 bases, with 11 bases between. The CDR3 consists of 14 residues. CDR3 residues: CASRDTSLNTEAFF. The CDR3 coding sequence is TGTGCCAGCAGGGACACATCTTTGAACACTGAAGCTTTCTTT.

This sequence joins TRBV7-9 and TRBJ2-1; TRBD2 matches at 7 bases. J lost 2 bases, V lost 1 base, and 5 bases had no gene match. The CDR3 contains 16 residues. Germline loops: CDR1 SEHNR, CDR2 FQNEAQ (reference sequence). CDR3: CASSLDPGGTYNEQFF. Here the CDR3 DNA reads TGTGCCAGCAGCTTAGACCCGGGAGGCACCTACAATGAGCAGTTCTTC. The full variable domain, its missing parts supplied by reference TRBV7-9 and TRBJ2-1, is DTGVSQNPRHKITKRGQNVTFRCDPISEHNRLYWYRQTLGQGPEFLTYFQNEAQLEKSRLLSDRFSAERPKGSFSTLEIQRTEQGDSAMYLCASSLDPGGTYNEQFFGPGTRLTVL.

This clone was picked up one time. The chain joins TRBV19 to TRBJ2-7; a possible D gene is TRBD1 (6 bases). The V gene's germline CDR1 is LNHDA and CDR2 SQIVND (reference sequence). V dropped 6 bases and J dropped 2 bases, with 14 bases sitting between them. This CDR3 has 14 residues. The CDR3 is CASSRGQITYEQYF. The CDR3 DNA follows: TGTGCCAGTAGCCGCGGACAGATTACCTACGAGCAGTACTTC.